The 28 T cell receptor beta chains presented below share a single source sample, sequenced in a study of T cell responses to AZD1222 COVID-19 vaccine. Only in-frame clones appear in the TCRdb table, and some are missing; sequencing was by immunoSEQ multiplex PCR. The top ten hold about 5% of the sample, which has 100,000 to 150,000 clones, approximately 93% seen once. Material: peripheral blood, obtained on day 0 of AZD1222 vaccination. These receptors were collected from an adult in good health.

This chain links TRBV6-5 with TRBJ1-1, with a weak D call TRBD1 (5 bases). From germline, CDR1 is MNHEY and CDR2 SVGAGI. V lost 8 bases, J lost 1 base, and 14 bases lay in between. The CDR3 loop spans 14 amino acids. The CDR3 DNA sequence: TGTGCCAGCGGTCAGGGAGGGGCGAACACTGAAGCTTTCTTT. The encoded protein is CASGQGGANTEAFF.

This rearrangement joins TRBV19 to TRBJ1-4, with 10 bases fitting TRBD1. With 10 bases clipped from V and 1 base from J, the junction kept 6 bases outside the gene matches. Germline loops: CDR1 LNHDA, CDR2 SQIVND (reference sequence). CDR3 size: 15 residues. The CDR3 nucleotides read TGTGCCACTACGGGACAGGGGATAACTAATGAAAAACTGTTTTTT. It specifies CATTGQGITNEKLFF.

V usage is TRBV4-2 and J usage is TRBJ2-7, with D unresolved. The CDR3 has 15 amino acids. The V end was cut by 0 bases, the J end by 3 bases, with 12 bases between. CDR1 is LGHNA and CDR2 is YNFKEQ in the germline V gene. CDR3 coding DNA: TGTGCCAGCAGCCAAGATTCAGACGCTGACTACGAGCAGTACTTC. Protein sequence: CASSQDSDADYEQYF.

The chain joins TRBV5-1 to TRBJ1-1, with TRBD1 matching 8 bases. CDR1 and CDR2 from the germline V gene are SGHRS and YFSETQ. With 4 bases clipped from V and 6 bases from J, the junction kept 11 bases outside the gene matches. The CDR3 covers 15 residues. The CDR3 loop is CASSPRQGWSSEAFF. CDR3 sequence (DNA): TGCGCCAGCAGCCCTAGACAGGGGTGGAGCTCTGAAGCTTTCTTT.

The CDR3 here is CASSSLAGVGEETQYF. In DNA form, the CDR3 reads TGTGCCAGCAGCTCCCTAGCGGGGGTGGGGGAAGAGACCCAGTACTTC. The chain is built from TRBV7-2 and TRBJ2-5; 10 nucleotides line up with TRBD2. Germline CDR1 reads SGHTA; CDR2 reads FQGNSA. CDR3 size: 16 residues. The ends lost 4 bases at V and 3 bases at J; junction bases unmatched: 8.

The chain has TRBV5-8 and TRBJ1-6; D is possibly TRBD1 (5 bases). This CDR3 comprises 13 residues. Trimming stripped 3 bases from V and 7 bases from J, with 8 bases between. Germline CDR1 SGHTS, CDR2 YDEGEE. The CDR3 DNA reads as TGTGCCAGCAGCTCGACAGAAAATTCACCCCTCCACTTT. Residues: CASSSTENSPLHF. Full variable domain (remainder filled in from reference TRBV5-8 and TRBJ1-6): EAGVTQSPTHLIKTRGQQATLRCSPISGHTSVYWYQQALGLGLQFLLWYDEGEERNRGNFPPRFSGRQFPNYSSELNVNALELEDSALYLCASSSTENSPLHFGNGTRLTVT.

This chain links TRBV20-1 with TRBJ2-3, with 13 bases fitting TRBD2. Germline V gene data show CDR1 as DFQATT and CDR2 as SNEGSKA (reference sequence). The CDR3 runs to 19 residues. V was pared by 3 bases and J by 4 bases, with 16 bases of the junction left unmatched. The CDR3 spells CSASGLAGALDVTPDTQYF. In DNA form, the CDR3 reads TGCAGTGCTAGTGGACTAGCGGGGGCCCTAGACGTGACCCCAGATACGCAGTATTTT.

The V and J genes are TRBV19 and TRBJ2-5; D ambiguous. Germline V lookup: CDR1 LNHDA, CDR2 SQIVND (reference sequence). This CDR3 has 13 amino acids. Trimming removed 4 bases at V and 5 bases at J, with 11 bases between. The CDR3 region has the DNA TGTGCCAGTAGTACGTTCCTGAGCGAGACCCAGTACTTC. Translated, it gives CASSTFLSETQYF. The variable domain in full, completed from reference TRBV19 and TRBJ2-5, reads DGGITQSPKYLFRKEGQNVTLSCEQNLNHDAMYWYRQDPGQGLRLIYYSQIVNDFQKGDIAEGYSVSREKKESFPLTVTSAQKNPTAFYLCASSTFLSETQYFGPGTRLLVL.

The chain joins TRBV4-2 to TRBJ2-1; the match to TRBD1 covers 7 bases. From germline, CDR1 is LGHNA and CDR2 YNFKEQ. This CDR3 has 15 amino acids. The ends lost 0 bases at V and 7 bases at J; junction bases unmatched: 6. Written as DNA, the CDR3 is TGTGCCAGCAGCCAAGAAACAGGGGCCCTAAATGAGCAGTTCTTC. It translates to CASSQETGALNEQFF.

V is TRBV28 and J is TRBJ2-1, with 7 bases fitting TRBD2. Trimming cost V 3 bases and J 0 bases; bases outside gene matches: 2. The V gene's germline CDR1 is MDHEN and CDR2 SYDVKM. The CDR3 length is 15 residues. The DNA of the CDR3 is TGTGCCAGCAGTTTCGGGGGGAGCTCCTACAATGAGCAGTTCTTC. This sequence encodes CASSFGGSSYNEQFF.

V and J are TRBV5-1 and TRBJ2-5; a possible D gene is TRBD1 (6 bases). Germline lookup yields CDR1 SGHRS and CDR2 YFSETQ. The length of the CDR3 is 14 residues. V was pared by 3 bases and J by 5 bases, with 14 bases between. In DNA form, the CDR3 reads TGCGCCAGCAGCTCTCTGACAGGCACGGAGACCCAGTACTTC. It encodes CASSSLTGTETQYF.

The chain links TRBV4-1 to TRBJ1-1, with D possibly matching TRBD1 (5 bases). V gave up 4 bases and J gave up 1 base, with 10 bases separating them. This CDR3 has 14 residues. The V gene's germline CDR1 is MGHRA and CDR2 YSYEKL. Here the CDR3 reads CASSRIGQNTEAFF. The CDR3 DNA reads TGCGCCAGCAGCCGAATCGGACAGAACACTGAAGCTTTCTTT.

CDR3 sequence reads: CASSIFREAFF. CDR3 nucleotide sequence: TGTGCCAGTAGTATATTTAGGGAAGCTTTCTTT. The chain carries TRBV19 and TRBJ1-1; D is ambiguous. From germline, CDR1 is LNHDA and CDR2 SQIVND (reference sequence). V gave up 2 bases and J gave up 8 bases, with 6 bases separating them. This CDR3 has 11 residues.

This clone showed up just a few times. V gene TRBV7-3 combines with J gene TRBJ2-3, with D possibly being TRBD2 (6 bases). Trimming shortened V by 5 bases and J by 7 bases, and 13 bases separated the two germline ends. Per the germline V gene, CDR1 is SGHTA and CDR2 is FQGTGA. This CDR3 region has 13 residues. The CDR3 nucleotides are TGTGCCAGCAGCCCCCCAGGCGGGAATACGCAGTATTTT. It yields the protein CASSPPGGNTQYF. The full variable domain, in which reference TRBV7-3 and TRBJ2-3 provide the parts outside the CDR3, is GAGVSQTPSNKVTEKGKYVELRCDPISGHTALYWYRQSLGQGPEFLIYFQGTGAADDSGLPNDRFFAVRPEGSVSTLKIQRTERGDSAVYLCASSPPGGNTQYFGPGTRLTVL.

This chain links TRBV6-6 with TRBJ2-7, with TRBD2 matching 7 bases. This CDR3 contains 15 residues. Germline V lookup: CDR1 MNHNY, CDR2 SVGAGI (reference sequence). J was trimmed by 7 bases and V by 3 bases; bases with no gene match: 12. CDR3 sequence reads: CASSYSTASGGEQYF. Here the CDR3 DNA reads TGTGCCAGCAGTTATAGTACCGCTAGCGGCGGGGAGCAGTACTTC.

The CDR3 here is CASRDRERGSRDPEAFF. The DNA of the CDR3 is TGCGCCAGCAGAGACCGGGAGAGGGGGTCGAGGGACCCTGAAGCTTTCTTT. The rearrangement joins TRBV5-1 to TRBJ1-1, with D possibly TRBD1 on 6 matching bases. This CDR3 has 17 residues. V gave up 5 bases and J gave up 6 bases, with 26 bases separating them. Per the germline V gene, CDR1 is SGHRS and CDR2 is YFSETQ.

The rearrangement links TRBV27 to TRBJ2-5; 10 nucleotides line up with TRBD1. Germline assignment: CDR1 MNHEY and CDR2 SMNVEV (reference sequence). V gave up 5 bases and J gave up 4 bases; unmatched junction bases: 7. The CDR3 spans 15 residues. CDR3 sequence: CASSIGTGVRETQYF. As DNA, the CDR3 is TGTGCCAGCAGTATAGGGACAGGGGTACGAGAGACCCAGTACTTC.

This clone was found once. V is TRBV5-6 and J is TRBJ2-3; 11 bases line up with TRBD2. From germline, CDR1 is SGHDT and CDR2 YYEEEE. V was pared by 4 bases and J by 3 bases, with 1 base of the junction left unmatched. The CDR3 is 14 amino acids. The CDR3 nucleotides read TGTGCCAGCAGCACTAGCGGGGGAACAGATACGCAGTATTTT. Its protein is CASSTSGGTDTQYF.

The chain has TRBV18 and TRBJ2-1; 13 nucleotides align to TRBD2. CDR1 and CDR2 (germline): KGHSH, LQKENI. The V segment lost 5 bases and the J segment 7 bases; nucleotides outside the gene matches: 11. There are 17 residues in the CDR3. CDR3 amino acids: CASSFTGTSGEGNEQFF. In nucleotides, the CDR3 is TGTGCCAGCTCATTTACCGGGACTAGCGGGGAAGGGAATGAGCAGTTCTTC.

The chain combines TRBV5-1 with TRBJ2-7; D gene unclear. CDR3 length equals 14 residues. From germline, CDR1 is SGHRS and CDR2 YFSETQ. Trimming left V 1 base short and J 2 bases short, with 10 bases between. The CDR3 DNA reads TGCGCCAGCAGCTTGAAGGTGTCGACCTACGAGCAGTACTTC. Protein: CASSLKVSTYEQYF.

The rearrangement joins TRBV5-4 to TRBJ2-7; the D gene could be TRBD1 or TRBD2 (5 bases each). CDR1 and CDR2 from the germline V gene are SGHNT and YYREEE (reference sequence). With 1 base removed from V and 3 bases from J, the gap between germline ends came to 14 bases. CDR3 length: 15 amino acids. The chain's CDR3 is CASSLRPLGGYEQYF. CDR3 sequence (DNA): TGTGCCAGCAGCTTGAGGCCTCTTGGGGGCTACGAGCAGTACTTC.

This rearrangement joins TRBV30 to TRBJ1-1; maybe TRBD1 (5 bases). The germline gives CDR1 GTSNPN, CDR2 SVGIG (reference sequence). This CDR3 region has 12 residues. V lost 2 bases and J 4 bases, leaving 8 bases between the germline ends. DNA for the CDR3: TGTGCCTGGAGTCTAAGGGGCACTGAAGCTTTCTTT. Its translation: CAWSLRGTEAFF.

The chain couples TRBV9 to TRBJ1-4, with D hard to call. Trimming removed 0 bases at V and 5 bases at J, with 14 bases between. CDR3 length equals 16 residues. Germline values: CDR1 SGDLS, CDR2 YYNGEE. The CDR3, as DNA: TGTGCCAGCAGCGTAGGTTTCGGGTTCCTCAATGAAAAACTGTTTTTT. Its protein is CASSVGFGFLNEKLFF.

This chain joins TRBV4-2 and TRBJ1-2; D unresolved. The germline V and J ends were trimmed by 0 bases and 4 bases, with 12 bases remaining between them. Germline CDR1 reads LGHNA; CDR2 reads YNFKEQ. The CDR3 consists of 15 residues. In nucleotides, the CDR3 is TGTGCCAGCAGCCAAGAAGCCGTGATGATCTATGGCTACACCTTC. Encoded protein: CASSQEAVMIYGYTF.

The rearrangement uses TRBV18 and TRBJ1-1, with D tentatively TRBD1 (5 bases). The CDR3 is made up of 14 amino acids. Trimming left V 1 base short and J 5 bases short, with 11 bases between. The germline V gene has CDR1 KGHSH and CDR2 LQKENI. CDR3 region: CASSPQAWGTEAFF. CDR3 bases: TGTGCCAGCTCACCACAGGCCTGGGGGACTGAAGCTTTCTTT. Based on the CDR3 plus reference TRBV18 and TRBJ1-1, the full variable domain is NAGVMQNPRHLVRRRGQEARLRCSPMKGHSHVYWYRQLPEEGLKFMVYLQKENIIDESGMPKERFSAEFPKEGPSILRIQQVVRGDSAAYFCASSPQAWGTEAFFGQGTRLTVV.

The rearrangement joins TRBV2 to TRBJ2-1, with D perhaps given as TRBD1 or TRBD2 (5 bases each). Trimming removed 0 bases from V and 15 bases from J, with 15 bases in between. CDR3 size: 13 residues. Germline V lookup: CDR1 SNHLY, CDR2 FYNNEI. The CDR3 loop reads CASSEAFGTRMFF. CDR3 sequence (DNA): TGTGCCAGCAGTGAAGCCTTCGGGACCAGAATGTTCTTC.

The chain couples TRBV27 to TRBJ1-4; 8 positions match TRBD1. The CDR3 consists of 15 residues. Germline V lookup: CDR1 MNHEY, CDR2 SMNVEV (reference sequence). With 10 bases clipped from V and 6 bases from J, the junction kept 13 bases outside the gene matches. The CDR3 loop is CATSTRADRDEKLFF. Here the CDR3 DNA reads TGTGCCACCAGCACGAGAGCGGACAGGGATGAAAAACTGTTTTTT.

The genes are TRBV7-3 and TRBJ1-1, with 11 bases that match TRBD1. The CDR3 runs 14 residues. In germline, CDR1 is SGHTA, CDR2 FQGTGA. V lost 5 bases to trimming and J lost 4 bases; unmatched junction nucleotides: 3. The CDR3 sequence is CASSPGTGGTEAFF. CDR3 bases: TGTGCCAGCAGCCCCGGGACAGGGGGCACTGAAGCTTTCTTT. The full variable domain, in which reference TRBV7-3 and TRBJ1-1 provide the parts outside the CDR3, is GAGVSQTPSNKVTEKGKYVELRCDPISGHTALYWYRQSLGQGPEFLIYFQGTGAADDSGLPNDRFFAVRPEGSVSTLKIQRTERGDSAVYLCASSPGTGGTEAFFGQGTRLTVV.